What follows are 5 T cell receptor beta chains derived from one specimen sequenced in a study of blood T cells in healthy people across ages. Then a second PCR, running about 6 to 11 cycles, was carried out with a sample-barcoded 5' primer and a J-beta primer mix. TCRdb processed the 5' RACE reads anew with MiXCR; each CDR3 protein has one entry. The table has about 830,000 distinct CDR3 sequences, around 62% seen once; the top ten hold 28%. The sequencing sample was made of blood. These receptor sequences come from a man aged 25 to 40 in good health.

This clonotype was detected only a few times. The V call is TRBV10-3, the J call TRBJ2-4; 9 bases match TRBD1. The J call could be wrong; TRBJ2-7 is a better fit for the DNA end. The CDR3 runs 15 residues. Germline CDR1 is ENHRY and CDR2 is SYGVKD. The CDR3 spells CAISDSGQGGYEQYF. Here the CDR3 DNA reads TGTGCCATCAGTGATTCGGGACAGGGAGGCTACGAGCAGTACTTC.

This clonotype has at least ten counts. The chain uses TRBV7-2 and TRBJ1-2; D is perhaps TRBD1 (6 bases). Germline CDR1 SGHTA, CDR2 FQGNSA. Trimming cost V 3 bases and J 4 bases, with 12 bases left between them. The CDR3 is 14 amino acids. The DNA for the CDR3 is TGTGCCAGCAGCTTCTACAGGGTTGGCTATGGCTACACCTTC. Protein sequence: CASSFYRVGYGYTF.

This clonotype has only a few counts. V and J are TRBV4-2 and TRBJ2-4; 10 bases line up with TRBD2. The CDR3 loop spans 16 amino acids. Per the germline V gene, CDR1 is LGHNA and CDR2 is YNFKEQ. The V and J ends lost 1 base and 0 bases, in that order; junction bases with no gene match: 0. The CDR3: CASSQGLAGAKNIQYF. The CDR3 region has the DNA TGTGCCAGCAGCCAAGGACTAGCGGGAGCCAAAAACATTCAGTACTTC.

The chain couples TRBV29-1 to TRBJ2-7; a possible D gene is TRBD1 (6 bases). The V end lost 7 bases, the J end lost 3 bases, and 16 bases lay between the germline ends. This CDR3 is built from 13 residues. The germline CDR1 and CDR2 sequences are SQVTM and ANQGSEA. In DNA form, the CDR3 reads TGCAGCGGCCAAGCAGGGGCCAACTACGAGCAGTACTTC. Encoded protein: CSGQAGANYEQYF.

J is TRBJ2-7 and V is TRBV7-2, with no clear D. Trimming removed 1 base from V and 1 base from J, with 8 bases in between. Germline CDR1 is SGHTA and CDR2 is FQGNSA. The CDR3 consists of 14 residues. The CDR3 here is CASSLGPESYEQYF. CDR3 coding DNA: TGTGCCAGCAGCTTAGGGCCCGAGTCCTACGAGCAGTACTTC.